This T cell receptor (beta chain) was sequenced during a study of T cell responses to AZD1222 COVID-19 vaccine. Libraries were prepared by immunoSEQ multiplex PCR; TCRdb keeps only in-frame clonotypes and omits some of them. The table includes over 150,000 clones, about 91% detected once. Trimming cost V 3 bases and J 8 bases; bases outside gene matches: 8. Per the germline V gene, CDR1 is SGHRS and CDR2 is YFSETQ. This CDR3 has 15 residues. This receptor was obtained from an adult in good health. Sequences were derived from peripheral blood, sampled on day 0 of MenACWY control vaccination. The chain carries TRBV5-1 and TRBJ1-4; the match to TRBD1 covers 9 bases. CDR3 nucleotides: TGCGCCAGCAGCTCAGAGGGGACAGGGTGGGAAAAACTGTTTTTT. This sequence encodes CASSSEGTGWEKLFF.